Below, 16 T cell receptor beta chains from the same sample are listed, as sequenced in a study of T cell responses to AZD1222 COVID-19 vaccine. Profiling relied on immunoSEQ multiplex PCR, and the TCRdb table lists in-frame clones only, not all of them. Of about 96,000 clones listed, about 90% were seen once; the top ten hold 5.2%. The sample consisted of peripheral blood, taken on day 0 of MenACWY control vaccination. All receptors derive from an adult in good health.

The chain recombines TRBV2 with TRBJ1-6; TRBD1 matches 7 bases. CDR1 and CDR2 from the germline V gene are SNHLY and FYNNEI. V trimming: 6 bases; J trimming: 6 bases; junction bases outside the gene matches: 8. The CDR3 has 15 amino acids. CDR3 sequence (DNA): TGTGCCAGCAGCCAAGACAGGGTGGGTAATTCACCCCTCCACTTT. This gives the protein CASSQDRVGNSPLHF. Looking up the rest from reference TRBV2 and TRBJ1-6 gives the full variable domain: EPEVTQTPSHQVTQMGQEVILRCVPISNHLYFYWYRQILGQKVEFLVSFYNNEISEKSEIFDDQFSVERPDGSNFTLKIRSTKLEDSAMYFCASSQDRVGNSPLHFGNGTRLTVT.

CDR3 coding DNA: TGCAGCGTTGGAGGTACAGGGATGAACACTGAAGCTTTCTTT. Its protein is CSVGGTGMNTEAFF. The gene calls are TRBV29-1 and TRBJ1-1; possibly TRBD1 for D (6 bases). Germline-derived CDR1 and CDR2 are SQVTM and ANQGSEA. V shed 4 bases and J shed 0 bases, with 12 bases lying between them. The CDR3 is made up of 14 amino acids.

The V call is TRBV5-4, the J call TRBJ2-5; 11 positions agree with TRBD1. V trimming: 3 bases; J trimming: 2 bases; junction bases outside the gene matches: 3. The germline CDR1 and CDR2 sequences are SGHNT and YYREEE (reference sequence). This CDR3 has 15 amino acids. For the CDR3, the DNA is TGTGCCAGCAGCTCGGGACAGGGGGTGCAAGAGACCCAGTACTTC. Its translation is CASSSGQGVQETQYF.

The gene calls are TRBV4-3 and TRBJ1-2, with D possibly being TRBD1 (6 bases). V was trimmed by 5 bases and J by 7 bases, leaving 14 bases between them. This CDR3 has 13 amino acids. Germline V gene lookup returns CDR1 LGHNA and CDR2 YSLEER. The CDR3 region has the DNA TGCGCCAGCAGCTCCCGACCGGGGGCTGGCTACACCTTC. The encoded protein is CASSSRPGAGYTF.

CDR3 loop: CASSPPSSSGNTIYF. CDR3 nucleotide sequence: TGTGCCAGTAGTCCCCCTAGCAGCTCTGGAAACACCATATATTTT. V is TRBV19 and J is TRBJ1-3; no firm D call. CDR3 length: 15 amino acids. Germline-derived CDR1 and CDR2 are LNHDA and SQIVND (reference sequence). Trimming took 5 bases from V and 0 from J, leaving 11 bases between them.

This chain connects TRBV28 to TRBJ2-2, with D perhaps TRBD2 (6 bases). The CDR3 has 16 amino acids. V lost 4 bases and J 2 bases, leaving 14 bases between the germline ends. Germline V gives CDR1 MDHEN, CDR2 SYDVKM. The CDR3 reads CASSSTGGINTGELFF. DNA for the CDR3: TGTGCCAGCAGTTCTACTGGCGGGATCAACACCGGGGAGCTGTTTTTT.

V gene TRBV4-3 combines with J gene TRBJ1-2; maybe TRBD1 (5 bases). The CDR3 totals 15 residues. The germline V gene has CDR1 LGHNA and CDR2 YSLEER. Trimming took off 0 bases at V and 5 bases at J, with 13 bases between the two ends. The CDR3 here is CASSQDYAGKYGYTF. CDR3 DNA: TGCGCCAGCAGCCAAGATTATGCAGGGAAATATGGCTACACCTTC.

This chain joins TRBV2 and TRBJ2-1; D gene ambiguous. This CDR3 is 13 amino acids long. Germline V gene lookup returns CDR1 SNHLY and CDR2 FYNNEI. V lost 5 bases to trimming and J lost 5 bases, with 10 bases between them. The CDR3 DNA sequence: TGTGCCAGCAGTCCGACCGGCCACAATGAGCAGTTCTTC. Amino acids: CASSPTGHNEQFF.

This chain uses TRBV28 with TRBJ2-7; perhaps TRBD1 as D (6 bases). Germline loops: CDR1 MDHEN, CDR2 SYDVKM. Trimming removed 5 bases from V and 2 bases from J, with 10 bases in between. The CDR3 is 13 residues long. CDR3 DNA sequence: TGTGCCAGCAGTCGGACAGCCCCCTACGAGCAGTACTTC. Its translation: CASSRTAPYEQYF.

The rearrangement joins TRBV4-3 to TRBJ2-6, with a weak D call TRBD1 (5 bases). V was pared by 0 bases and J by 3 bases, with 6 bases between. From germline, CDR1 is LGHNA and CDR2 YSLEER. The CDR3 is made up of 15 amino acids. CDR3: CASSQDRVGANVLTF. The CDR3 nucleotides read TGCGCCAGCAGCCAAGACAGGGTTGGGGCCAACGTCCTGACTTTC.

For the CDR3, the DNA is TGTGCCAGCAGCCAAGGTAGGAGAACGGATGGCTACACCTTC. This codes for CASSQGRRTDGYTF. V and J are TRBV3-1 (or the pseudogene TRBV3-2) and TRBJ1-2; no clear D gene. The germline V gene has CDR1 LGHDT and CDR2 YNNKEL (reference sequence). This CDR3 spans 14 amino acids. V dropped 1 base and J dropped 6 bases, with 12 bases sitting between them.

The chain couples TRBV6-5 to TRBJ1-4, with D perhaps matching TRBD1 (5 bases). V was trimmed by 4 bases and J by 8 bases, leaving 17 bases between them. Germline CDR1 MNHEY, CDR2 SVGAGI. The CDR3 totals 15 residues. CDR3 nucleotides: TGTGCCAGCAGTTTGGGGCCCCAGGGAAACGAAAAACTGTTTTTT. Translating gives CASSLGPQGNEKLFF.

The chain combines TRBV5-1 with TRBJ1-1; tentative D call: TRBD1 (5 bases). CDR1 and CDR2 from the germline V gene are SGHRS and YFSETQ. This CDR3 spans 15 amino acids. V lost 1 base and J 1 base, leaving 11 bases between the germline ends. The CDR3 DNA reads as TGCGCCAGCAGCTTGCCCGGAGGGGCGAACACTGAAGCTTTCTTT. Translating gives CASSLPGGANTEAFF. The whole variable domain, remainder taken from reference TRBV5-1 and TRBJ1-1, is KAGVTQTPRYLIKTRGQQVTLSCSPISGHRSVSWYQQTPGQGLQFLFEYFSETQRNKGNFPGRFSGRQFSNSRSEMNVSTLELGDSALYLCASSLPGGANTEAFFGQGTRLTVV.

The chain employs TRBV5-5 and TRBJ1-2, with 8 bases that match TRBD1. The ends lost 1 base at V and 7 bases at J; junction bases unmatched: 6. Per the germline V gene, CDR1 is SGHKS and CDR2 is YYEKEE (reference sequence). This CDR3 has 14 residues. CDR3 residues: CASSLQGAGSGYTF. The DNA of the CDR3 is TGTGCCAGCAGCTTGCAGGGGGCGGGTTCTGGCTACACCTTC.

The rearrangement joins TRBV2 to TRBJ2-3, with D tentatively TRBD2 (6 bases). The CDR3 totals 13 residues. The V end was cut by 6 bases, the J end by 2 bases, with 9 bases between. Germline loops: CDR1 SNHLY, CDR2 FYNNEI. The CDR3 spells CASRGLSTDTQYF. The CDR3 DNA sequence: TGTGCCAGCAGGGGACTGTCCACAGATACGCAGTATTTT.

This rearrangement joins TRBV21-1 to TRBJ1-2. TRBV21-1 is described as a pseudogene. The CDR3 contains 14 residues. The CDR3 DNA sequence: TGTGCCAGCAGCAAAGAAGGGCAGAAGTATGGCTACACCTTC. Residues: CASSKEGQKYGYTF.